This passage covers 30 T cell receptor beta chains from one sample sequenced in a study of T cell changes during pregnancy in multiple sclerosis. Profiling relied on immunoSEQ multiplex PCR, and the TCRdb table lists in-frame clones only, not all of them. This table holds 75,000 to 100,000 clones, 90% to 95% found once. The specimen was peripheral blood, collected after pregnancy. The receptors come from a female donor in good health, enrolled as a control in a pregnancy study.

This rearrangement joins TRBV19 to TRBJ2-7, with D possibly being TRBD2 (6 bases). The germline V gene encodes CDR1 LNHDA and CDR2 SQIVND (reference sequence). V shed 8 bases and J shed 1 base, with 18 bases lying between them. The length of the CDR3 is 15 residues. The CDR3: CASRGVRQNSYEQYF. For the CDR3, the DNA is TGTGCCAGTCGCGGGGTCCGCCAAAATTCCTACGAGCAGTACTTC.

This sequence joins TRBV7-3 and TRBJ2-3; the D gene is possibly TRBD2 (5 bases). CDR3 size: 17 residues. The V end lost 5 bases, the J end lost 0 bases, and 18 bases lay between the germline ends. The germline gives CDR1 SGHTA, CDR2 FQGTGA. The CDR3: CASSAQPGLSSTDTQYF. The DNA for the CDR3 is TGTGCCAGCAGCGCTCAACCCGGACTCAGTAGCACAGATACGCAGTATTTT.

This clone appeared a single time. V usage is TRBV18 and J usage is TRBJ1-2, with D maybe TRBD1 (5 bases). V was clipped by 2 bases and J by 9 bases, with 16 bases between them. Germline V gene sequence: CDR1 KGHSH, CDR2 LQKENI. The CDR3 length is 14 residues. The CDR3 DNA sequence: TGTGCCAGCTCACCAAAGGACATGTTGATTAGCTACACCTTC. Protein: CASSPKDMLISYTF.

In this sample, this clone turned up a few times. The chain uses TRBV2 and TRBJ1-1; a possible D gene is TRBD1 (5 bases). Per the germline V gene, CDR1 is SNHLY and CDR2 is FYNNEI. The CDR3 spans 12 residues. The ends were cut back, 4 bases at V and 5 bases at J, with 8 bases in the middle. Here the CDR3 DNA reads TGTGCCAGCAGTGGTTCAGGGACTGAAGCTTTCTTT. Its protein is CASSGSGTEAFF.

Here the CDR3 reads CASSVVGSGGTDTQYF. The CDR3 nucleotides read TGTGCCAGCAGCGTAGTGGGTAGCGGGGGTACAGATACGCAGTATTTT. The chain uses TRBV9 and TRBJ2-3; 9 positions match TRBD2. Germline V gene lookup returns CDR1 SGDLS and CDR2 YYNGEE. The trim removed 0 bases at V and 3 bases at J, leaving 5 bases unmatched. This CDR3 contains 16 residues.

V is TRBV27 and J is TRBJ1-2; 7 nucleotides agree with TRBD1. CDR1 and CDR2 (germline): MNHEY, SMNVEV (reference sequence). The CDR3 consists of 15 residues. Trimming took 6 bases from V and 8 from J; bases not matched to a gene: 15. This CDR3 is CASRGTGASLGGYTF. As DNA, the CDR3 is TGTGCCAGCAGGGGCACAGGGGCCTCCTTGGGAGGCTACACCTTC.

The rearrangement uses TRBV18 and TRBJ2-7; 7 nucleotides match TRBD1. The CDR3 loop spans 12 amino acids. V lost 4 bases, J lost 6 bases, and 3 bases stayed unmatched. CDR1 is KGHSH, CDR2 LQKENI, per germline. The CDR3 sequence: CASSRGQVEQYF. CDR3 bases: TGTGCCAGCTCACGTGGACAGGTCGAGCAGTACTTC.

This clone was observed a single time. CDR3 residues: CASRQDRNVNTEAFF. CDR3 bases: TGTGCCAGCAGGCAAGACAGAAACGTGAACACTGAAGCTTTCTTT. The chain recombines TRBV7-2 with TRBJ1-1; D perhaps matches TRBD1 (5 bases). Germline V lookup: CDR1 SGHTA, CDR2 FQGNSA. Trimming removed 6 bases at V and 0 bases at J, with 14 bases between. CDR3 length equals 15 residues.

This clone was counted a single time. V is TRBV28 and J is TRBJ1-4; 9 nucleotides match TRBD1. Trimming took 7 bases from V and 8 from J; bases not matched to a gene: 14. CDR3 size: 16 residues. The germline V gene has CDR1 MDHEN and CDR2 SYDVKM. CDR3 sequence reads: CASKGVPGQGKEKLFF. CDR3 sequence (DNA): TGTGCCAGCAAAGGGGTACCGGGACAGGGAAAAGAAAAACTGTTTTTT.

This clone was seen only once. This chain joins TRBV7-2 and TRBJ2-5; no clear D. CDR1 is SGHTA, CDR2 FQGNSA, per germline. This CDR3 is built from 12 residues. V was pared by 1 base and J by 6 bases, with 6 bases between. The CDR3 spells CASSLGLKTQYF. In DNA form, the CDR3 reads TGTGCCAGCAGCTTAGGTTTAAAGACCCAGTACTTC.

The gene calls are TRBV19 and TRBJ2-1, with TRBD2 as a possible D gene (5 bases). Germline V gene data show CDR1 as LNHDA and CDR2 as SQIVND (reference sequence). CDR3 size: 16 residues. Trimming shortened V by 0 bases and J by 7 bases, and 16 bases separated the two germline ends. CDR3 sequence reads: CASSIDEAGRGNEQFF. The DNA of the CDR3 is TGTGCCAGTAGTATAGATGAGGCAGGAAGAGGGAATGAGCAGTTCTTC.

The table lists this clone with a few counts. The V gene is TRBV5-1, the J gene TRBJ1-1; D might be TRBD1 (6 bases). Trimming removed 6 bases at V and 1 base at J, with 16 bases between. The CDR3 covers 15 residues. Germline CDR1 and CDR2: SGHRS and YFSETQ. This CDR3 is CASKLNTGRNTEAFF. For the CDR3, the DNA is TGCGCCAGCAAACTAAATACAGGGCGGAACACTGAAGCTTTCTTT.

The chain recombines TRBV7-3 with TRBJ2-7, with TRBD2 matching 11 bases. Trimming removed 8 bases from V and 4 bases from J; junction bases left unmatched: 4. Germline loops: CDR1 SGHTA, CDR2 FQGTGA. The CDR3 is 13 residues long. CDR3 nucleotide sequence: TGTGCCAGCGGGGCTAGCGGGGGGTACGAGCAGTACTTC. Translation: CASGASGGYEQYF.

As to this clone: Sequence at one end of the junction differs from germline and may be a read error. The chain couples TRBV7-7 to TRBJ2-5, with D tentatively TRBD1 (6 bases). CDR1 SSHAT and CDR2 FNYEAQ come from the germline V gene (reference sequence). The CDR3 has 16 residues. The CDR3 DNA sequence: TGTGCTAGCAGCTTACAACAGGGTGGGGGCCAAGAGACCCAGTACTTC. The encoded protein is CASSLQQGGGQETQYF.

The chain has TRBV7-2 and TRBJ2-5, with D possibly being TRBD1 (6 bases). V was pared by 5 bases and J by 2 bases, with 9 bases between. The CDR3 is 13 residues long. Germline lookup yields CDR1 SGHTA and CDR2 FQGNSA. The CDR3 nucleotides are TGTGCCAGCAGCCCGACAGGTCAAGAGACCCAGTACTTC. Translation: CASSPTGQETQYF.

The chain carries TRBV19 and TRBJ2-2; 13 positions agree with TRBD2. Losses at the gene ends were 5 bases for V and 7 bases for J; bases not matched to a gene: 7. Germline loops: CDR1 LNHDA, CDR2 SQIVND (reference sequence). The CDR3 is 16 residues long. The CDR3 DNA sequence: TGTGCCAGTAGTCCCCGGACTAGCGGGGGCGGCGGGGAGCTGTTTTTT. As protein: CASSPRTSGGGGELFF.

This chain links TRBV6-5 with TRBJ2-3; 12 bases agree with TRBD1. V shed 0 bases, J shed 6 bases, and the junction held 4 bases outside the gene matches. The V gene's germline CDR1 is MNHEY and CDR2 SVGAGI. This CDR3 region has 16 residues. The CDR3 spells CASSYSGTGGIDTQYF. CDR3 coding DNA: TGTGCCAGCAGTTACTCGGGGACAGGGGGCATCGATACGCAGTATTTT.

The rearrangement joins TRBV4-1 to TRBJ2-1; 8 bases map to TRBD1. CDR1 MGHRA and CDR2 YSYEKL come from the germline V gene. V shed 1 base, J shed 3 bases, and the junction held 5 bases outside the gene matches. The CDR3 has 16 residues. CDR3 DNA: TGCGCCAGCAGCCAAGGGACAGGGACATACTACAATGAGCAGTTCTTC. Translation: CASSQGTGTYYNEQFF.

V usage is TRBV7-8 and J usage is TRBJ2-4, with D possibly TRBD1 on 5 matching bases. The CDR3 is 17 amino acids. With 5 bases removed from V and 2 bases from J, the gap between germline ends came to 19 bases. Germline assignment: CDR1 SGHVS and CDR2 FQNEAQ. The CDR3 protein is CASSRSGALGTKNIQYF. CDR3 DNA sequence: TGTGCCAGCAGCCGTAGTGGGGCGCTGGGGACCAAAAACATTCAGTACTTC.

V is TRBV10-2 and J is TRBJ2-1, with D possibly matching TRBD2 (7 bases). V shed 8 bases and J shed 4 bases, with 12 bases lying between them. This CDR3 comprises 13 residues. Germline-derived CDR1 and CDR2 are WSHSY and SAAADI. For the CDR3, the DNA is TGCGCCAGCCTAGGGGGGGTTTACAATGAGCAGTTCTTC. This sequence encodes CASLGGVYNEQFF.

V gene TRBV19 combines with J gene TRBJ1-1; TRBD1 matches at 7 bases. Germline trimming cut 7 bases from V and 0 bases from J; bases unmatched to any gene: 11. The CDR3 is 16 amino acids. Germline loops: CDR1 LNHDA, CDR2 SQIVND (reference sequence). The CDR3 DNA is TGTGCCAGTAACCCCGGGACAGAGAACATGAACACTGAAGCTTTCTTT. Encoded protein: CASNPGTENMNTEAFF.

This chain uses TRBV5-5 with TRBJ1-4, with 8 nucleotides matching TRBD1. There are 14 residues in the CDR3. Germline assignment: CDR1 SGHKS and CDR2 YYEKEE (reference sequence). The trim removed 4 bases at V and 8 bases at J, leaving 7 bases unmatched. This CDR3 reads CASSGTGLSEKLFF. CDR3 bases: TGTGCCAGCAGCGGGACAGGATTAAGCGAAAAACTGTTTTTT.

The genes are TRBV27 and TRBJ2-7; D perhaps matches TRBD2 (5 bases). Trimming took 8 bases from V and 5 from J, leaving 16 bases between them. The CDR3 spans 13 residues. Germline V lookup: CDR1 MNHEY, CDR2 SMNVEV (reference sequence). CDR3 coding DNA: TGTGCCAGCTCTCGGGCGGGTCCCCACGAGCAGTACTTC. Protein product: CASSRAGPHEQYF.

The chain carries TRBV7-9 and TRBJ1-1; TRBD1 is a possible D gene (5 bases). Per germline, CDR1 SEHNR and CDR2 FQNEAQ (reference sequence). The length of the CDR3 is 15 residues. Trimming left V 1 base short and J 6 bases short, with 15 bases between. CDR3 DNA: TGTGCCAGCAGCTTAGGGGGCGTGGGGCGAGCTGAAGCTTTCTTT. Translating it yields CASSLGGVGRAEAFF.

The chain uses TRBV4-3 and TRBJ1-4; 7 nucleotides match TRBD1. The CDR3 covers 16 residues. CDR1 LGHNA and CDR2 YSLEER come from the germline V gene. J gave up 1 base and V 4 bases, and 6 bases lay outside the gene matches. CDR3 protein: CASSPTGRLTNEKLFF. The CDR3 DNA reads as TGCGCCAGCAGCCCGACAGGGCGGCTAACTAATGAAAAACTGTTTTTT.

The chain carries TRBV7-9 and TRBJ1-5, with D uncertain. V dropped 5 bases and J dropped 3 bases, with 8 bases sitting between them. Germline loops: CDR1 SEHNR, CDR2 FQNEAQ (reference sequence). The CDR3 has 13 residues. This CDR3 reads CASSLDTNQPQHF. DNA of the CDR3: TGTGCCAGCAGCCTCGACACCAATCAGCCCCAGCATTTT.

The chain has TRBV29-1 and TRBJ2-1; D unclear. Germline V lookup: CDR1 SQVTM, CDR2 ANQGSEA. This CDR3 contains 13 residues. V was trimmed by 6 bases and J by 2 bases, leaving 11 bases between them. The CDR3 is CSVRQVTYNEQFF. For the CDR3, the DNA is TGCAGCGTCCGACAAGTAACCTACAATGAGCAGTTCTTC.

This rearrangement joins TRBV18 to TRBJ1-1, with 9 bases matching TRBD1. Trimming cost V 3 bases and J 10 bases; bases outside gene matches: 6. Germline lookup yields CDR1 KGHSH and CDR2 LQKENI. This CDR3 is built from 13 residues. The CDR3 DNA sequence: TGTGCCAGCTCACCTTCACAGGGGGCAGGAGCTTTCTTT. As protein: CASSPSQGAGAFF.

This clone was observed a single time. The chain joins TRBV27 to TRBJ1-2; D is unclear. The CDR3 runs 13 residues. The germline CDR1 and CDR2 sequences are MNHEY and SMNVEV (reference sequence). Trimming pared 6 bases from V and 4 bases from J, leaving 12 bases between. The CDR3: CASRRELGYGYTF. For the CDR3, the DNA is TGTGCCAGCAGAAGGGAGCTGGGCTATGGCTACACCTTC.

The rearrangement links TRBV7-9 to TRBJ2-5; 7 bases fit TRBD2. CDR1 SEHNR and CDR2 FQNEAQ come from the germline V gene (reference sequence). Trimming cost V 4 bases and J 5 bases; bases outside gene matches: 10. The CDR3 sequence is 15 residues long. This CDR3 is CASSSGLVGGETQYF. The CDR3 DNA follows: TGTGCCAGCAGCTCAGGACTAGTGGGGGGGGAGACCCAGTACTTC.